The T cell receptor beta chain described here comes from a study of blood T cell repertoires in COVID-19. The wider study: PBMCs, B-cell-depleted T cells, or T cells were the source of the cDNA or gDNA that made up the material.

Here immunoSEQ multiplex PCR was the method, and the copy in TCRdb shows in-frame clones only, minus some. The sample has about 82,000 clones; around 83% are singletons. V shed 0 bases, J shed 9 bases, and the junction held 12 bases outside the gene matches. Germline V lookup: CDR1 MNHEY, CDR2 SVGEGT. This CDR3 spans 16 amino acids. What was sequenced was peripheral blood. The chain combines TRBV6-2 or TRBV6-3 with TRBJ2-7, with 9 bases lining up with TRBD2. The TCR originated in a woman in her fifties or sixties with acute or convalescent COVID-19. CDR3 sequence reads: CASSYSSSGMPEVQYF. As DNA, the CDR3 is TGTGCCAGCAGTTACTCGTCTAGCGGGATGCCCGAGGTGCAGTACTTC.